One sample yielded the 10 T cell receptor beta chains listed below, sequenced in a study of OX40 agonist ivuxolimab in advanced cancers. Libraries were made using the immunoSEQ multiplex PCR assay. TCRdb stores this immuneACCESS table with in-frame sequences only. Part of the clones is absent; in the studies checked, under half of the shortfall reflects unresolved V genes, and no reason is known for the rest. The table for this sample lists over 85,000 clones; roughly 90% of them were counted only once. The ten largest account for 0.25% to 0.35% of the sample. The sequencing here drew on CD4+ or CD8+ T cells sorted from blood, taken in a trial of the OX40 agonist ivuxolimab. These receptor sequences come from an adult with an advanced solid tumor such as melanoma, head and neck, liver or kidney cancer.

The chain links TRBV7-2 to TRBJ2-1, with TRBD2 matching 9 bases. CDR1 SGHTA and CDR2 FQGNSA come from the germline V gene. V dropped 5 bases and J dropped 5; count of bases not matched to a gene: 10. The CDR3 is 16 residues long. CDR3 nucleotides: TGTGCCAGCAGCCGCTGGGGGACTAGCATCGACAATGAGCAGTTCTTC. This gives the protein CASSRWGTSIDNEQFF.

V usage is TRBV19 and J usage is TRBJ2-7, with 9 nucleotides matching TRBD1. The germline V gene encodes CDR1 LNHDA and CDR2 SQIVND (reference sequence). V was clipped by 9 bases and J by 6 bases; unmatched bases: 9. This CDR3 is 13 amino acids long. CDR3 loop: CASRAPDRGEQYF. CDR3 in DNA: TGTGCCAGCCGCGCCCCGGACAGGGGCGAGCAGTACTTC.

The chain employs TRBV19 and TRBJ2-1; 8 nucleotides agree with TRBD1. The CDR3 has 16 residues. The germline V gene encodes CDR1 LNHDA and CDR2 SQIVND (reference sequence). V shed 6 bases and J 4 bases; nucleotides not matched to a gene: 11. The CDR3 DNA follows: TGTGCCAGTAGCTCACCCGGGACAGGCCATTACAATGAGCAGTTCTTC. This translates into CASSSPGTGHYNEQFF. Looking up the rest from reference TRBV19 and TRBJ2-1 gives the full variable domain: DGGITQSPKYLFRKEGQNVTLSCEQNLNHDAMYWYRQDPGQGLRLIYYSQIVNDFQKGDIAEGYSVSREKKESFPLTVTSAQKNPTAFYLCASSSPGTGHYNEQFFGPGTRLTVL.

About this clone: Other DNA variants within this sample encode the same CDR3. The chain uses TRBV9 and TRBJ2-7; a weak D match, TRBD2 (6 bases). Germline-derived CDR1 and CDR2 are SGDLS and YYNGEE. Trimming stripped 0 bases from V and 5 bases from J, with 9 bases between. The CDR3 has 13 amino acids. The CDR3 DNA sequence: TGTGCCAGCAGCGTAGGTGGGAGGAACGAGCAGTACTTC. The encoded protein is CASSVGGRNEQYF.

The chain links TRBV14 to TRBJ1-1, with 7 bases identical to TRBD1. Germline-derived CDR1 and CDR2 are SGHDN and FVKESK. This CDR3 contains 17 residues. The trim removed 3 bases at V and 3 bases at J, leaving 13 bases unmatched. The CDR3 is CASSHLEGARMDTEAFF. CDR3 DNA sequence: TGTGCCAGCAGCCACTTGGAGGGGGCGCGAATGGACACTGAAGCTTTCTTT.

Here the CDR3 DNA reads TGTGCCAGCAGCTACAGCGGGACTAGCGGGAGTGGGCAAAACATTCAGTACTTC. Its translation: CASSYSGTSGSGQNIQYF. The V call is TRBV5-8, the J call TRBJ2-4, with TRBD2 matching over 14 bases. V lost 3 bases to trimming and J lost 5 bases; unmatched junction nucleotides: 10. The CDR3 has 18 residues. Per the germline V gene, CDR1 is SGHTS and CDR2 is YDEGEE. The variable domain in full, with the rest retrieved from reference TRBV5-8 and TRBJ2-4, is EAGVTQSPTHLIKTRGQQATLRCSPISGHTSVYWYQQALGLGLQFLLWYDEGEERNRGNFPPRFSGRQFPNYSSELNVNALELEDSALYLCASSYSGTSGSGQNIQYFGAGTRLSVL.

V gene TRBV7-2 combines with J gene TRBJ1-2, with D possibly being TRBD1 (6 bases). V was trimmed by 3 bases and J by 6 bases, leaving 14 bases between them. This CDR3 has 14 residues. CDR1 is SGHTA and CDR2 is FQGNSA in the germline V gene. CDR3 DNA sequence: TGTGCCAGCAGCTTCTTTTCGCAGGGGAATGGCTACACCTTC. Protein sequence: CASSFFSQGNGYTF.

This chain connects TRBV2 to TRBJ2-1; D possibly corresponds to TRBD1 (5 bases). Trimming removed 7 bases at V and 4 bases at J, with 11 bases between. CDR1 and CDR2 (germline): SNHLY, FYNNEI. CDR3 size: 13 residues. The CDR3 nucleotides read TGTGCCAGCACTCAAGGGGTTTACAATGAGCAGTTCTTC. Amino acids: CASTQGVYNEQFF.

V and J are TRBV23-1 and TRBJ2-7; D not certain. TRBV23-1 is an ORF for which the function is uncertain. V was pared by 3 bases and J by 3 bases, with 9 bases between. The length of the CDR3 is 13 residues. CDR3 coding DNA: TGCGCCAGCAGTCACGGTCCATACTACGAGCAGTACTTC. It specifies CASSHGPYYEQYF.

The chain uses TRBV11-1 and TRBJ2-3; TRBD2 agrees at 9 bases. The CDR3 totals 15 residues. Per the germline V gene, CDR1 is SGHAT and CDR2 is FQDESV (reference sequence). V gave up 5 bases and J gave up 4 bases; unmatched junction bases: 7. CDR3 amino acids: CASSQSSGIADTQYF. Written as DNA, the CDR3 is TGTGCCAGCAGCCAATCTAGCGGGATAGCAGATACGCAGTATTTT.